A selection of T cell receptor beta chains follows, all from one sample in a study of blood T cell repertoires in COVID-19. Clones were sequenced by immunoSEQ multiplex PCR, and TCRdb holds only the in-frame ones, with some missing. Here the sample spans roughly 140,000 clones, 80% to 90% being singletons. Source material: peripheral blood. Receptor source: a woman aged 40 to 50 with acute or convalescent COVID-19. Both conserved end residues are part of each CDR3. Each record gives: D gene, J gene, CDR3 length, V gene, clone size, CDR3 protein, CDR3 DNA. D genes are given only for firm matches. Not all rows give a size; the values are once, few, many and, for expanded clones, a class.

d_call: .
j_call: TRBJ1-1
cdr3_length: 13
v_call: TRBV5-1
clone_size: .
cdr3_aa: CASSSTPEAEAFF
cdr3_nt: TGCGCCAGCAGCTCTACCCCGGAGGCTGAAGCTTTCTTT

d_call: .
j_call: TRBJ1-5
cdr3_length: 14
v_call: TRBV6-6
clone_size: .
cdr3_aa: CASTYSGGNQPQHF
cdr3_nt: TGTGCCAGCACCTACAGCGGAGGCAATCAGCCCCAGCATTTT

d_call: .
j_call: TRBJ1-2
cdr3_length: 16
v_call: TRBV15
clone_size: .
cdr3_aa: CATSRDGTGSDYGYTF
cdr3_nt: TGTGCCACCAGCAGGGATGGAACAGGTTCCGACTATGGCTACACCTTC

d_call: .
j_call: TRBJ1-1
cdr3_length: 13
v_call: TRBV3-1/TRBV3-2
clone_size: once
cdr3_aa: CASSATTNTEAFF
cdr3_nt: TGTGCCAGCAGCGCGACTACGAACACTGAAGCTTTCTTT

d_call: TRBD1
j_call: TRBJ1-2
cdr3_length: 15
v_call: TRBV5-6
clone_size: once
cdr3_aa: CASSSIGQGAYGYTF
cdr3_nt: TGTGCCAGCAGCTCGATCGGACAGGGGGCGTATGGCTACACCTTC

d_call: TRBD1
j_call: TRBJ2-2
cdr3_length: 18
v_call: TRBV2
clone_size: .
cdr3_aa: CASGVPRIGQANTGELFF
cdr3_nt: TGTGCCAGCGGGGTACCGAGAATTGGACAGGCCAACACCGGGGAGCTGTTTTTT

d_call: .
j_call: TRBJ2-2
cdr3_length: 13
v_call: TRBV18
clone_size: .
cdr3_aa: CASGKQGTGELFF
cdr3_nt: TGTGCCAGCGGAAAACAGGGAACCGGGGAGCTGTTTTTT

d_call: TRBD2
j_call: TRBJ2-1
cdr3_length: 16
v_call: TRBV7-9
clone_size: .
cdr3_aa: CASSFRTRSGVNEQFF
cdr3_nt: TGTGCCAGCAGCTTCCGGACTAGGTCGGGTGTCAATGAGCAGTTCTTC

d_call: .
j_call: TRBJ2-7
cdr3_length: 11
v_call: TRBV5-1
clone_size: .
cdr3_aa: CASSLRGEQYF
cdr3_nt: TGCGCCAGCAGCTTGAGGGGGGAGCAGTACTTC

d_call: .
j_call: TRBJ1-5
cdr3_length: 13
v_call: TRBV15
clone_size: .
cdr3_aa: CATKSGGDQPQHF
cdr3_nt: TGTGCCACCAAGTCGGGGGGCGACCAGCCCCAGCATTTT

d_call: TRBD1
j_call: TRBJ2-3
cdr3_length: 17
v_call: TRBV7-6
clone_size: .
cdr3_aa: CASSRAAGTEGRDTQYF
cdr3_nt: TGTGCCAGCAGCCGAGCCGCCGGGACAGAAGGGAGAGATACGCAGTATTTT

d_call: .
j_call: TRBJ1-4
cdr3_length: 15
v_call: TRBV2
clone_size: .
cdr3_aa: CASIQQGTTNEKLFF
cdr3_nt: TGTGCCAGCATTCAACAGGGCACAACTAATGAAAAACTGTTTTTT

d_call: .
j_call: TRBJ2-7
cdr3_length: 13
v_call: TRBV28
clone_size: few
cdr3_aa: CASTTPPTYEQYF
cdr3_nt: TGTGCCAGCACCACTCCCCCGACCTACGAGCAGTACTTC

d_call: .
j_call: TRBJ1-4
cdr3_length: 13
v_call: TRBV6-5
clone_size: .
cdr3_aa: CASSRGGGEKLFF
cdr3_nt: TGTGCCAGCAGCCGGGGTGGTGGTGAAAAACTGTTTTTT

d_call: .
j_call: TRBJ1-2
cdr3_length: 12
v_call: TRBV6-6
clone_size: .
cdr3_aa: CASSPSDYGYTF
cdr3_nt: TGTGCCAGCAGTCCCTCCGACTATGGCTACACCTTC

d_call: TRBD1
j_call: TRBJ2-3
cdr3_length: 16
v_call: TRBV30
clone_size: once
cdr3_aa: CAWRRTGPISADTQYF
cdr3_nt: TGTGCCTGGAGGAGGACAGGGCCCATCTCGGCAGATACGCAGTATTTT

d_call: TRBD1
j_call: TRBJ1-2
cdr3_length: 15
v_call: TRBV2
clone_size: .
cdr3_aa: CASIIRDRGGYGYTF
cdr3_nt: TGTGCCAGCATAATTCGGGACAGGGGCGGCTATGGCTACACCTTC

d_call: TRBD1
j_call: TRBJ1-1
cdr3_length: 16
v_call: TRBV5-1
clone_size: .
cdr3_aa: CASSLGGTGGYTEAFF
cdr3_nt: TGCGCCAGCAGCTTGGGAGGGACAGGGGGATACACTGAAGCTTTCTTT

d_call: .
j_call: TRBJ1-1
cdr3_length: 14
v_call: TRBV14
clone_size: .
cdr3_aa: CASSQGTFNTEAFF
cdr3_nt: TGTGCCAGCAGCCAAGGGACATTTAACACTGAAGCTTTCTTT

d_call: TRBD1
j_call: TRBJ2-5
cdr3_length: 14
v_call: TRBV9
clone_size: .
cdr3_aa: CASSPDRGRETQYF
cdr3_nt: TGTGCCAGCAGCCCGGACAGGGGGCGGGAGACCCAGTACTTC

d_call: TRBD2
j_call: TRBJ2-7
cdr3_length: 17
v_call: TRBV9
clone_size: .
cdr3_aa: CASSVGGGTSGGYEQYF
cdr3_nt: TGTGCCAGCAGCGTGGGAGGTGGGACTAGCGGGGGGTACGAGCAGTACTTC

d_call: .
j_call: TRBJ1-6
cdr3_length: 13
v_call: TRBV12-3/TRBV12-4
clone_size: .
cdr3_aa: CASKEGHNSPLHF
cdr3_nt: TGTGCCAGCAAGGAGGGGCATAATTCACCCCTCCACTTT

d_call: .
j_call: TRBJ1-1
cdr3_length: 14
v_call: TRBV3-1/TRBV3-2
clone_size: .
cdr3_aa: CASSQNRVNTEAFF
cdr3_nt: TGTGCCAGCAGCCAAAACAGAGTGAACACTGAAGCTTTCTTT

d_call: .
j_call: TRBJ2-1
cdr3_length: 15
v_call: TRBV25-1
clone_size: .
cdr3_aa: CASSGSGSSYNEQFF
cdr3_nt: TGTGCCAGCAGTGGGAGCGGGTCGTCCTACAATGAGCAGTTCTTC

d_call: TRBD1
j_call: TRBJ1-2
cdr3_length: 15
v_call: TRBV24-1
clone_size: once
cdr3_aa: CATSEGTGWFDGYTF
cdr3_nt: TGTGCCACCAGTGAAGGGACAGGATGGTTCGATGGCTACACCTTC

d_call: TRBD1
j_call: TRBJ1-2
cdr3_length: 13
v_call: TRBV12-3/TRBV12-4
clone_size: .
cdr3_aa: CASSPGQGSGYTF
cdr3_nt: TGTGCCAGCAGCCCCGGACAGGGGTCTGGCTACACCTTC

d_call: TRBD2
j_call: TRBJ2-2
cdr3_length: 14
v_call: TRBV30
clone_size: .
cdr3_aa: CAWNWLAETGELFF
cdr3_nt: TGTGCCTGGAACTGGCTAGCGGAGACCGGGGAGCTGTTTTTT

d_call: .
j_call: TRBJ2-7
cdr3_length: 12
v_call: TRBV5-1
clone_size: .
cdr3_aa: CASSLGVYEQYF
cdr3_nt: TGCGCCAGCAGCTTGGGCGTCTACGAGCAGTACTTC

d_call: .
j_call: TRBJ1-2
cdr3_length: 15
v_call: TRBV5-5
clone_size: .
cdr3_aa: CASIQTGGHSYGYTF
cdr3_nt: TGTGCCAGCATCCAGACCGGGGGGCATTCATATGGCTACACCTTC

d_call: .
j_call: TRBJ2-1
cdr3_length: 14
v_call: TRBV24-1
clone_size: .
cdr3_aa: CATSDSLAYNEQFF
cdr3_nt: TGTGCCACCAGTGATAGTCTAGCCTACAATGAGCAGTTCTTC

d_call: TRBD2
j_call: TRBJ2-7
cdr3_length: 16
v_call: TRBV11-2
clone_size: many
cdr3_aa: CASSFMTGTSSYEQYF
cdr3_nt: TGTGCCAGCAGCTTTATGACCGGGACTAGCTCCTACGAGCAGTACTTC

d_call: TRBD1
j_call: TRBJ2-7
cdr3_length: 15
v_call: TRBV5-1
clone_size: .
cdr3_aa: CASSLAGGQGFEQYF
cdr3_nt: TGCGCCAGCAGCTTGGCCGGCGGACAGGGATTCGAGCAGTACTTC

d_call: .
j_call: TRBJ2-3
cdr3_length: 14
v_call: TRBV3-1/TRBV3-2
clone_size: .
cdr3_aa: CASGGTVKTDTQYF
cdr3_nt: TGTGCCAGCGGGGGGACAGTAAAGACAGATACGCAGTATTTT

d_call: .
j_call: TRBJ2-3
cdr3_length: 15
v_call: TRBV7-8
clone_size: many
cdr3_aa: CASSLWSGFTDTQYF
cdr3_nt: TGTGCCAGCAGCTTATGGTCAGGGTTTACAGATACGCAGTATTTT

d_call: TRBD1
j_call: TRBJ2-1
cdr3_length: 17
v_call: TRBV10-3
clone_size: .
cdr3_aa: CAISVSPLGQGAEEQFF
cdr3_nt: TGTGCCATCAGTGTCTCCCCCCTGGGACAGGGGGCCGAGGAGCAGTTCTTC

d_call: .
j_call: TRBJ2-3
cdr3_length: 13
v_call: TRBV10-3
clone_size: .
cdr3_aa: CAVSQGTDSTQYF
cdr3_nt: TGTGCCGTTTCGCAGGGGACCGATAGTACGCAGTATTTT

d_call: .
j_call: TRBJ1-6
cdr3_length: 14
v_call: TRBV7-6
clone_size: few
cdr3_aa: CASSLSPSNSPLHF
cdr3_nt: TGTGCCAGCAGCTTAAGCCCTAGTAATTCACCCCTCCACTTT

d_call: TRBD2
j_call: TRBJ2-1
cdr3_length: 13
v_call: TRBV19
clone_size: .
cdr3_aa: CASRTSGYNEQFF
cdr3_nt: TGTGCCAGTAGAACTAGCGGATACAATGAGCAGTTCTTC

d_call: TRBD1
j_call: TRBJ2-7
cdr3_length: 15
v_call: TRBV9
clone_size: few
cdr3_aa: CASSVAPGTDYEQYF
cdr3_nt: TGTGCCAGCAGCGTAGCTCCGGGGACAGACTACGAGCAGTACTTC

d_call: .
j_call: TRBJ1-3
cdr3_length: 15
v_call: TRBV9
clone_size: .
cdr3_aa: CASSVDGVVADTIYF
cdr3_nt: TGTGCCAGCAGCGTAGACGGGGTTGTGGCGGACACCATATATTTT